A single T cell receptor beta chain is shown here with its context. Its target is unknown. This entry is derived from a study of shared clonotypes between healthy human individuals. Some clones are missing from TCRdb's copy, which holds only in-frame ones; the method was immunoSEQ multiplex PCR. The repertoire includes about 1.1 million clones, 78% of them detected once, and around 0.47% sits in the top ten. The CDR3 sequence is 12 residues long. Germline CDR1 is ENHRY and CDR2 is SYGVKD. V shed 6 bases and J shed 5 bases, with 10 bases lying between them. General observations from the study: Generation probabilities of non-shared clonotypes were lower (relative to those shared by all four donors). Naive subsets generally had larger estimated richness than memory subsets.

All the donors were Caucasian adults who lived in Nashville, Tennessee. The sample taken for sequencing was memory CD4+ T cells from PBMCs. The subset: CD45RA-negative fraction. The sequence was collected from a man in his late teens or twenties in good health. Some clones in this sample may be carry-over from other donors' samples. The chain joins TRBV10-3 to TRBJ2-5; no reliable D call. The CDR3 is CAISWNRETQYF. CDR3 bases: TGTGCCATCAGCTGGAACCGGGAGACCCAGTACTTC.